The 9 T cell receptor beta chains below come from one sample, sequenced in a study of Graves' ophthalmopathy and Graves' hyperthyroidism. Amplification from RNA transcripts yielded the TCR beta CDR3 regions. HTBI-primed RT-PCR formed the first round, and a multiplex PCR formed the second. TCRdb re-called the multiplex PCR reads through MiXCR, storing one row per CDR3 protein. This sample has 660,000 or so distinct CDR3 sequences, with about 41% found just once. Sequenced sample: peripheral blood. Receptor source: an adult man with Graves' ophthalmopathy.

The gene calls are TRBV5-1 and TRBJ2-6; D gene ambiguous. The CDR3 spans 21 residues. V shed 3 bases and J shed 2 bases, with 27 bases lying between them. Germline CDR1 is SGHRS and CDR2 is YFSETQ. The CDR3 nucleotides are TGCGCCAGCAGCTCCGGCGCCTGGTCTGGGCAGACACTTGCTGGGGCCAACGTCCTGACTTTC. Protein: CASSSGAWSGQTLAGANVLTF.

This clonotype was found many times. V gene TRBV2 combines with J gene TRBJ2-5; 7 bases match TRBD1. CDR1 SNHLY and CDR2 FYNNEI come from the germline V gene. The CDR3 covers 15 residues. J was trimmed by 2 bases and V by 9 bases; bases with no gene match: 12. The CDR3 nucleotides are TGTGCCAGTACTAAAACAGGGGAAGGTCAAGAGACCCAGTACTTC. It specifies CASTKTGEGQETQYF. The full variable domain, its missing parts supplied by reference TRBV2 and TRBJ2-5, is EPEVTQTPSHQVTQMGQEVILRCVPISNHLYFYWYRQILGQKVEFLVSFYNNEISEKSEIFDDQFSVERPDGSNFTLKIRSTKLEDSAMYFCASTKTGEGQETQYFGPGTRLLVL.

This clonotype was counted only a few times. CDR3 region: CASSSQTVNTGELFF. CDR3 bases: TGTGCCAGCAGTTCACAGACTGTAAACACCGGGGAGCTGTTTTTT. The chain recombines TRBV6-6 with TRBJ2-2; D is undetermined. The CDR3 totals 15 residues. Trimming shortened V by 4 bases and J by 2 bases, and 11 bases separated the two germline ends. Germline CDR1 is MNHNY and CDR2 is SVGAGI (reference sequence).

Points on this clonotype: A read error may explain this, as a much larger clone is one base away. Here the CDR3 reads CASSLKAGTNTEAFF. DNA of the CDR3: TGTGCCAGCAGCTTAAAAGCAGGGACGAACACTGAAGCTTTCTTT. This chain connects TRBV7-6 to TRBJ1-1, with a weak D call TRBD1 (5 bases). With 2 bases removed from V and 1 base from J, the gap between germline ends came to 11 bases. CDR1 is SGHVS, CDR2 FNYEAQ, per germline. The length of the CDR3 is 15 residues.

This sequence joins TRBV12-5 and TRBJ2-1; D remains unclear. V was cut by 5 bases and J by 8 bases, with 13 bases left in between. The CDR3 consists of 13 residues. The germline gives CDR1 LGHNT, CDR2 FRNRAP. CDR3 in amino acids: CASGRDLGDEQFF. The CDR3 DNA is TGTGCTAGTGGTCGAGACCTTGGAGATGAGCAGTTCTTC.

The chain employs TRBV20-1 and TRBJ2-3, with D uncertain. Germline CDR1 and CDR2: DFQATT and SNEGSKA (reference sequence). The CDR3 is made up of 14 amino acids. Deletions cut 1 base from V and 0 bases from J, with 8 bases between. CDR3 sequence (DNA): TGCAGTGCTAGAGTCACAACTAGCACAGATACGCAGTATTTT. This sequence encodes CSARVTTSTDTQYF.

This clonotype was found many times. The CDR3 DNA reads as TGTGCCATCAGAGACGGGCTCAAGTGGGACACTGAAGCTTTCTTT. Amino acids: CAIRDGLKWDTEAFF. The chain combines TRBV10-3 with TRBJ1-1; D remains ambiguous. V gave up 6 bases and J gave up 3 bases, with 17 bases separating them. Germline CDR1 reads ENHRY; CDR2 reads SYGVKD. This CDR3 spans 15 amino acids.

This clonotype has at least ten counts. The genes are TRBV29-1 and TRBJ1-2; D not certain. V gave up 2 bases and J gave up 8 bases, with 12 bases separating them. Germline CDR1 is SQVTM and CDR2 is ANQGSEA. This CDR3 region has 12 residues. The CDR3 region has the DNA TGCAGCGTTGAAAATTCAGGAGGAGGCTACACCTTC. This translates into CSVENSGGGYTF.

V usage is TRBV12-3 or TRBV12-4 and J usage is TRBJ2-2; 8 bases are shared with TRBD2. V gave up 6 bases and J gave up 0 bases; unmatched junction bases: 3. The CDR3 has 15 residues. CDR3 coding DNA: TGTGCCAGCAGGACTAGCGTCGCGAACACCGGGGAGCTGTTTTTT. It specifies CASRTSVANTGELFF.